This entry concerns a single T cell receptor (beta chain). The CDR3 is 13 amino acids. The V gene lost 5 bases and the J gene lost 4 bases, with 12 bases spanning the gap. Germline V gene data show CDR1 as SQVTM and CDR2 as ANQGSEA. This sample stems from a study of blood T cell repertoires in COVID-19. Study summary: Researchers got acute and convalescent COVID-19 samples from the United States, Italy and Spain.

Assay used: immunoSEQ multiplex PCR; TCRdb lists only in-frame clones, some missing. The sample comprises under 55,000 clones, more than 90% of which are singletons, and about 3.8% rests with the top ten. This receptor was taken from a human donor in a cohort sampled during active COVID-19. The V and J genes are TRBV29-1 and TRBJ2-1; D perhaps matches TRBD2 (6 bases). Material for sequencing was peripheral blood. CDR3 nucleotides: TGCAGCGTTAGTAGCGGAACTTACAATGAGCAGTTCTTC. This translates into CSVSSGTYNEQFF.